The 3 T cell receptor beta chains reported below all come from one sample, sequenced in a study of technical replicates of blood from a few donors. Generated by immunoSEQ multiplex PCR, the TCRdb table keeps only in-frame clones and is missing some. This table holds more than 90,000 clones, about 95% found once. Sequenced: T cells isolated from PBMCs. These TCRs come from a human donor in good health.

This sequence joins TRBV19 and TRBJ2-1; 7 nucleotides line up with TRBD2. The CDR3 is 15 amino acids. J lost 0 bases, V lost 6 bases, and 5 bases had no gene match. Germline CDR1 is LNHDA and CDR2 is SQIVND (reference sequence). CDR3 in amino acids: CASRTSGNSYNEQFF. The CDR3 nucleotides read TGTGCCAGTAGAACGAGCGGGAACTCCTACAATGAGCAGTTCTTC.

The chain links TRBV5-8 to TRBJ1-1, with D perhaps TRBD1 (5 bases). Trimming took off 4 bases at V and 4 bases at J, with 17 bases between the two ends. Germline V lookup: CDR1 SGHTS, CDR2 YDEGEE. CDR3 length: 15 amino acids. In DNA, the CDR3 is TGTGCCAGCAGCATGGGACTTTTGGGGCGCACTGAAGCTTTCTTT. It codes for CASSMGLLGRTEAFF.

The V call is TRBV27, the J call TRBJ2-3, with 9 bases fitting TRBD1. CDR3 length: 14 amino acids. The junction had 11 bases not matched to a gene; V was cut back by 10 bases and J by 6 bases. Germline CDR1 MNHEY, CDR2 SMNVEV (reference sequence). The CDR3 reads CATKPDRGWDTQYF. The CDR3 DNA is TGTGCCACTAAACCGGACAGGGGTTGGGATACGCAGTATTTT.